Following are 25 T cell receptor beta chains from one sample sequenced in a study of technical replicates of blood from a few donors (dated 2017 in TCRdb). Receptor amplification or capture employed the immunoSEQ multiplex PCR assay. What TCRdb holds here is the immuneACCESS table cut down to in-frame rearrangements. Part of the clones is not present; checked against another copy, under half of the missing clones reflect an unresolved V gene, and the others are unexplained. The sample data list some 87,000 clones, and around 92% of these were observed just once. Roughly 0.36% of the sample is taken by the ten largest. Sequencing was performed on T cells isolated from PBMCs. These receptors all stem from a human donor in good health.

The rearrangement uses TRBV5-3 and TRBJ1-5, with a tentative D call TRBD1 (6 bases). TRBV5-3 is an ORF for which the function is uncertain. CDR3 size: 15 residues. The V gene lost 1 base and the J gene lost 7 bases, with 15 bases spanning the gap. CDR3 nucleotides: TGTGCCAGAAGCTTGAGGTACAGGGAACAGCAGCCCCAGCATTTT. It codes for CARSLRYREQQPQHF.

The chain combines TRBV5-6 with TRBJ1-5; no definite D call. The CDR3 consists of 13 residues. V gave up 2 bases and J gave up 4 bases, with 7 bases separating them. Germline V gene sequence: CDR1 SGHDT, CDR2 YYEEEE. This CDR3 is CASSFAGNQPQHF. In DNA, the CDR3 is TGTGCCAGCAGCTTCGCGGGGAATCAGCCCCAGCATTTT.

The chain uses TRBV6-5 and TRBJ1-2, with a possible D match to TRBD1 (5 bases). CDR1 is MNHEY and CDR2 is SVGAGI in the germline V gene. The CDR3 loop spans 14 amino acids. V lost 0 bases to trimming and J lost 3 bases, with 8 bases between them. The CDR3 DNA reads as TGTGCCAGCAGTTACTCCGAAGGGGACTATGGCTACACCTTC. Protein: CASSYSEGDYGYTF.

This sequence joins TRBV6-5 and TRBJ2-7; possibly TRBD2 for D (5 bases). Germline values: CDR1 MNHEY, CDR2 SVGAGI. The CDR3 has 14 amino acids. Trimming pared 2 bases from V and 3 bases from J, leaving 11 bases between. The CDR3 loop is CASSYRGSYYEQYF. In DNA form, the CDR3 reads TGTGCCAGCAGTTACCGGGGTTCTTACTACGAGCAGTACTTC.

The V call is TRBV4-1, the J call TRBJ2-1; TRBD2 agrees at 8 bases. Unmatched junction bases numbered 18, after V lost 6 bases and J lost 8 bases. The V gene's germline CDR1 is MGHRA and CDR2 YSYEKL. The CDR3 is 17 amino acids. The CDR3 bases are TGCGCCAGCAGGGGGCATTCCGGGACTAGAGTCGGGTATGAGCAGTTCTTC. Its protein is CASRGHSGTRVGYEQFF.

The gene calls are TRBV28 and TRBJ1-5; D ambiguous. The V end lost 6 bases, the J end lost 4 bases, and 19 bases lay between the germline ends. The CDR3 sequence is 16 residues long. Germline CDR1 MDHEN, CDR2 SYDVKM. The CDR3 coding sequence is TGTGCCAGCAGCTCCCTCACGCTCGGGGTGAATCAGCCCCAGCATTTT. Translated: CASSSLTLGVNQPQHF.

This chain connects TRBV7-2 to TRBJ2-7; no firm D call. The V end lost 2 bases, the J end lost 3 bases, and 5 bases lay between the germline ends. The germline V gene encodes CDR1 SGHTA and CDR2 FQGNSA. The CDR3 loop spans 12 amino acids. CDR3 bases: TGTGCCAGCAGCTTAAACAGCTACGAGCAGTACTTC. Translating it yields CASSLNSYEQYF.

The chain is built from TRBV5-6 and TRBJ2-1; TRBD2 aligns across 7 bases. J was trimmed by 2 bases and V by 1 base; bases with no gene match: 9. Germline CDR1 and CDR2: SGHDT and YYEEEE. The CDR3 loop spans 17 amino acids. CDR3: CASSLLTASGTYNEQFF. In nucleotides, the CDR3 is TGTGCCAGCAGCTTGCTTACGGCTAGCGGAACCTACAATGAGCAGTTCTTC.

V usage is TRBV5-6 and J usage is TRBJ2-2, with D possibly TRBD2 on 6 matching bases. V was shortened by 3 bases and J by 6 bases, with 18 bases between the two germline ends. Germline values: CDR1 SGHDT, CDR2 YYEEEE. This CDR3 is built from 16 residues. The CDR3: CASSSLTRGGSGELFF. The CDR3 bases are TGTGCCAGCAGCTCACTCACGCGGGGCGGCTCCGGGGAGCTGTTTTTT.

This chain uses TRBV7-8 with TRBJ2-7; TRBD1 matches 7 bases. Germline V gives CDR1 SGHVS, CDR2 FQNEAQ. The CDR3 loop spans 15 amino acids. V was clipped by 5 bases and J by 0 bases; unmatched bases: 7. The CDR3 here is CASSLTGESSYEQYF. As DNA, the CDR3 is TGTGCCAGCAGCCTCACAGGGGAGAGCTCCTACGAGCAGTACTTC.

The chain carries TRBV9 and TRBJ2-7; tentatively, D is TRBD1 (6 bases). V lost 0 bases and J 3 bases, leaving 13 bases between the germline ends. This CDR3 spans 15 amino acids. Germline lookup yields CDR1 SGDLS and CDR2 YYNGEE. CDR3 region: CASSVGSGAHYEQYF. The CDR3 DNA reads TGTGCCAGCAGCGTAGGGTCAGGGGCCCACTACGAGCAGTACTTC.

This chain uses TRBV18 with TRBJ1-3, with D possibly TRBD1 on 6 matching bases. This CDR3 region has 15 residues. Trimming cost V 6 bases and J 1 base, with 13 bases left between them. Germline V gene sequence: CDR1 KGHSH, CDR2 LQKENI. CDR3 residues: CASSSSRGSGNTIYF. The CDR3 nucleotides are TGTGCCAGCTCGTCTTCCAGGGGTTCTGGAAACACCATATATTTT.

The V call is TRBV9, the J call TRBJ1-1; 10 bases map to TRBD1. V lost 3 bases to trimming and J lost 7 bases; unmatched junction nucleotides: 12. The CDR3 extends over 16 amino acids. Germline V lookup: CDR1 SGDLS, CDR2 YYNGEE. CDR3 sequence: CASSGGDRGGFDEAFF. The CDR3 bases are TGTGCCAGCAGCGGGGGGGACAGGGGAGGTTTCGATGAAGCTTTCTTT.

This sequence joins TRBV5-1 and TRBJ2-7; 8 nucleotides match TRBD1. The junction had 5 bases not matched to a gene; V was cut back by 4 bases and J by 5 bases. CDR3 length: 13 amino acids. Per germline, CDR1 SGHRS and CDR2 YFSETQ. CDR3 DNA sequence: TGCGCCAGCAGCCTTAGGACAGGGAACGAGCAGTACTTC. Amino acid sequence: CASSLRTGNEQYF.

The chain has TRBV30 and TRBJ2-3, with TRBD2 matching over 8 bases. V trimming: 0 bases; J trimming: 6 bases; junction bases outside the gene matches: 8. The CDR3 loop spans 15 amino acids. Per the germline V gene, CDR1 is GTSNPN and CDR2 is SVGIG (reference sequence). CDR3 residues: CAWSVMSGRGDTQYF. CDR3 DNA sequence: TGTGCCTGGAGTGTAATGAGCGGGAGAGGGGATACGCAGTATTTT.

The chain recombines TRBV9 with TRBJ2-1; 7 bases map to TRBD2. The CDR3 runs 14 residues. Per germline, CDR1 SGDLS and CDR2 YYNGEE. With 4 bases clipped from V and 8 bases from J, the junction kept 9 bases outside the gene matches. CDR3 loop: CASSLHSGTDEQFF. The CDR3 DNA reads TGTGCCAGCAGCCTCCACAGCGGGACGGATGAGCAGTTCTTC.

This chain connects TRBV27 to TRBJ2-1; no clear D gene. CDR3 length equals 14 residues. V was shortened by 6 bases and J by 9 bases, with 18 bases between the two germline ends. Germline CDR1 and CDR2: MNHEY and SMNVEV (reference sequence). CDR3 nucleotides: TGTGCCAGCAGATACGAGACATATTCAATTGAGCAGTTCTTC. Amino acid sequence: CASRYETYSIEQFF.

The chain recombines TRBV7-2 with TRBJ2-7; D perhaps matches TRBD2 (6 bases). This CDR3 is 15 amino acids long. The germline gives CDR1 SGHTA, CDR2 FQGNSA. V lost 2 bases and J lost 1, with 12 bases in between. The CDR3: CASSLNAGTSYEQYF. CDR3 nucleotide sequence: TGTGCCAGCAGCTTAAATGCGGGGACTTCCTACGAGCAGTACTTC.

The gene calls are TRBV19 and TRBJ1-1, with a tentative D call TRBD1 (6 bases). This CDR3 is 15 amino acids long. Germline CDR1 and CDR2: LNHDA and SQIVND (reference sequence). Trimming pared 5 bases from V and 5 bases from J, leaving 18 bases between. Here the CDR3 DNA reads TGTGCCAGTAGTTCTGCCAGGGGTTCAAAGACTGAAGCTTTCTTT. The encoded protein is CASSSARGSKTEAFF.

The chain employs TRBV4-2 and TRBJ2-7; no clear D. Germline-derived CDR1 and CDR2 are LGHNA and YNFKEQ. Trimming removed 0 bases from V and 6 bases from J, with 9 bases in between. The CDR3 is 13 residues long. CDR3 in amino acids: CASSQDLSGEQYF. CDR3 coding DNA: TGTGCCAGCAGCCAAGATCTATCTGGCGAGCAGTACTTC.

The V and J genes are TRBV27 and TRBJ2-1; a weak D match, TRBD2 (6 bases). The germline gives CDR1 MNHEY, CDR2 SMNVEV (reference sequence). V lost 4 bases and J lost 6, with 13 bases in between. The CDR3 runs 14 residues. CDR3 nucleotides: TGTGCCAGCAGTTATTTGGGGGGAGGCAATGAGCAGTTCTTC. Translated: CASSYLGGGNEQFF.

The V and J genes are TRBV6-5 and TRBJ2-5; 10 bases align to TRBD1. V trimming: 5 bases; J trimming: 1 base; junction bases outside the gene matches: 4. The CDR3 length is 15 residues. The germline V gene encodes CDR1 MNHEY and CDR2 SVGAGI. DNA for the CDR3: TGTGCCAGCAGTCCTTGGACAGGGGGCCAAGAGACCCAGTACTTC. It translates to CASSPWTGGQETQYF.

The V call is TRBV30, the J call TRBJ1-1; maybe TRBD1 (6 bases). Germline V lookup: CDR1 GTSNPN, CDR2 SVGIG (reference sequence). The CDR3 covers 13 residues. The germline V and J ends were trimmed by 4 bases and 3 bases, with 12 bases remaining between them. CDR3 region: CAWKTQGDTEAFF. The CDR3 DNA sequence: TGTGCCTGGAAAACACAGGGAGACACTGAAGCTTTCTTT. Using reference TRBV30 and TRBJ1-1 for the parts outside the CDR3, the full variable domain is SQTIHQWPATLVQPVGSPLSLECTVEGTSNPNLYWYRQAAGRGLQLLFYSVGIGQISSEVPQNLSASRPQDRQFILSSKKLLLSDSGFYLCAWKTQGDTEAFFGQGTRLTVV.

J is TRBJ1-5 and V is TRBV27; tentative D call: TRBD1 (5 bases). The length of the CDR3 is 13 residues. CDR1 MNHEY and CDR2 SMNVEV come from the germline V gene (reference sequence). Trimming removed 2 bases from V and 5 bases from J, with 7 bases in between. The CDR3 region has the DNA TGTGCCAGCAGTTTAGACAGTTATCAGCCCCAGCATTTT. It encodes CASSLDSYQPQHF.

This chain connects TRBV11-3 to TRBJ2-5; a weak D match, TRBD2 (5 bases). Germline CDR1 is SGHNT and CDR2 is YENEEA. The CDR3 spans 12 residues. V gave up 4 bases and J gave up 5 bases, with 8 bases separating them. The chain's CDR3 is CASSYGEETQYF. CDR3 sequence (DNA): TGTGCCAGCAGCTACGGGGAGGAGACCCAGTACTTC.